This T cell receptor (beta chain) derives from a study of T cells in Graves' hyperthyroidism and ophthalmopathy. This clonotype showed up many times. Hyperthyroidism was newly diagnosed in patients aged 18 to 65 (duration under 2 months). Amplified regions were TCR beta CDR3 sequences from RNA transcripts. HTBI primers drove first-round RT-PCR of the TCR CDR3. TCRdb analysed the multiplex PCR reads with MiXCR anew, one entry per CDR3 protein. The sample includes fewer than 550,000 distinct CDR3 sequences, 15% to 18% seen only once; the top ten take over 12%. V lost 5 bases, J lost 1 base, and 7 bases lay in between. The CDR3 is 13 amino acids. Germline CDR1 MNHNS, CDR2 SASEGT.

The sequenced material came from blood. The chain carries TRBV6-1 and TRBJ2-3; no reliable D call. This sequence originates from a woman between 18 and 30 years old with Graves' hyperthyroidism. The chain's CDR3 is CASSSTGTDTQYF. The CDR3 bases are TGTGCCAGCAGTTCCACAGGCACAGATACGCAGTATTTT.